These 27 T cell receptor beta chains share one sample of origin, sequenced in a study of blood T cells in healthy people across ages. The second PCR ran about 6 to 12 cycles with a sample-barcoded 5' primer and J-beta primers. Using its own MiXCR run on the 5' RACE reads, TCRdb lists one record per CDR3 protein. Of about 930,000 distinct CDR3 sequences listed, approximately 32% are singletons. A further study also used this sample, focusing on T cells of mothers and their children.

Material for sequencing was blood. These receptors were collected from a woman aged 35 to 49 in good health.

This clonotype was picked up many times. The chain recombines TRBV9 with TRBJ1-5, with D possibly matching TRBD1 (6 bases). The ends were cut back, 6 bases at V and 2 bases at J, with 12 bases in the middle. Per the germline V gene, CDR1 is SGDLS and CDR2 is YYNGEE. This CDR3 is built from 14 residues. CDR3 amino acids: CASNGGVGNQPQHF. CDR3 DNA: TGTGCCAGCAATGGGGGCGTTGGCAATCAGCCCCAGCATTTT.

This chain connects TRBV7-2 to TRBJ2-7; D possibly corresponds to TRBD2 (5 bases). Trimming pared 0 bases from V and 3 bases from J, leaving 12 bases between. This CDR3 comprises 15 residues. Looked up from germline, CDR1 is SGHTA and CDR2 is FQGNSA. CDR3 bases: TGTGCCAGCAGCTTAGCAGGGTACGGGAACTACGAGCAGTACTTC. Amino acid sequence: CASSLAGYGNYEQYF.

The V call is TRBV11-2, the J call TRBJ1-2; no firm D call. CDR3 length equals 16 residues. The V end lost 2 bases, the J end lost 2 bases, and 15 bases lay between the germline ends. The germline V gene has CDR1 SGHAT and CDR2 FQNNGV. The chain's CDR3 is CASSLSSLPANYGYTF. CDR3 bases: TGTGCCAGCAGCTTAAGCTCGCTCCCGGCCAACTATGGCTACACCTTC.

This clonotype was detected many times. The rearrangement links TRBV6-5 to TRBJ2-3; possibly TRBD2 for D (6 bases). The ends were cut back, 10 bases at V and 7 bases at J, with 15 bases in the middle. The CDR3 is 12 amino acids. Germline lookup yields CDR1 MNHEY and CDR2 SVGAGI. The CDR3 DNA reads as TGTGCCACGGGGACTCCGGGCAATACGCAGTATTTT. It translates to CATGTPGNTQYF.

To note about this clonotype: This may be a read error, as it is one base from a much larger clone. The chain employs TRBV4-2 and TRBJ2-7, with TRBD2 matching 11 bases. CDR1 is LGHNA, CDR2 YNFKEQ, per germline. The CDR3 runs 15 residues. The V segment lost 4 bases and the J segment 4 bases; nucleotides outside the gene matches: 6. CDR3 sequence: CASSPQLAGGYEQYF. Here the CDR3 DNA reads TGTGCCAGCAGCCCCCAGCTAGCGGGGGGTTACGAGCAGTACTTC.

This clonotype was counted once. This sequence joins TRBV5-5 and TRBJ1-2; D remains unclear. Germline values: CDR1 SGHKS, CDR2 YYEKEE (reference sequence). The CDR3 length is 14 residues. V lost 1 base and J lost 0, with 7 bases in between. In nucleotides, the CDR3 is TGTGCCAGCAGCTTGTGGTCCCCTAACTATGGCTACACCTTC. This codes for CASSLWSPNYGYTF.

This clonotype was picked up a small number of times. The J gene is TRBJ2-7, the V gene TRBV12-3 or TRBV12-4, with D perhaps given as TRBD1 or TRBD2 (5 bases each). The CDR3 contains 15 residues. V was clipped by 4 bases and J by 6 bases, with 19 bases between them. The CDR3 protein is CASSSPGRTIREQYF. CDR3 sequence (DNA): TGTGCCAGCAGTTCGCCGGGACGGACGATTCGCGAGCAGTACTTC.

There are a few counts of this clonotype. Germline is not matched at one junction end, which may reflect a read error. This chain links TRBV4-2 with TRBJ2-3; D gene unclear. CDR3 length equals 15 residues. Per germline, CDR1 LGHNA and CDR2 YNFKEQ. The CDR3: CASSQGERSTDTRYF. CDR3 DNA sequence: TGTGCCAGCAGCCAAGGAGAGCGAAGCACAGATACGCGGTATTTT.

To note about this clonotype: Possible read error: a much larger clone is one base away. The genes are TRBV3-1 and TRBJ1-2; 12 bases line up with TRBD1. Trimming took 0 bases from V and 8 from J; bases not matched to a gene: 4. The CDR3 is 15 amino acids. Germline CDR1 LGHDT, CDR2 YNNKEL (reference sequence). Here the CDR3 reads CASSQEGTGGQGYTF. CDR3 bases: TGTGCCAGCAGCCAAGAGGGGACAGGGGGCCAAGGCTACACCTTC. The full variable domain, with the rest looked up from reference TRBV3-1 and TRBJ1-2, is DTAVSQTPKYLVTQMGNDKSIKCEQNLGHDTMYWYKQDSKKFLKIMFSYNNKELIINETVPNRFSPKSPDKAHLNLHINSLELGDSAVYFCASSQEGTGGQGYTFGSGTRLTVV.

This clonotype was detected many times. At one end, the junction sequence differs from germline, possibly due to a read error. The chain has TRBV7-9 and TRBJ2-4, with a possible D match to TRBD2 (5 bases). The CDR3 has 15 amino acids. CDR1 SEHNR and CDR2 FQNEAQ come from the germline V gene (reference sequence). CDR3 DNA sequence: TGTACCAGCAGCTTATCGCTCGGACTGAAAAACATTCAGTACTTC. Amino acid sequence: CTSSLSLGLKNIQYF.

The CDR3 reads CASSRELAGGNNEQFF. The CDR3 nucleotides read TGTGCCAGCAGCCGTGAACTAGCGGGGGGAAACAATGAGCAGTTCTTC. This chain joins TRBV5-5 and TRBJ2-1, with TRBD2 matching over 12 bases. CDR1 SGHKS and CDR2 YYEKEE come from the germline V gene (reference sequence). CDR3 length: 16 amino acids. Losses at the gene ends were 4 bases for V and 5 bases for J; bases not matched to a gene: 7.

The V call is TRBV4-2, the J call TRBJ2-7; 7 bases match TRBD2. Germline CDR1 is LGHNA and CDR2 is YNFKEQ. The CDR3 consists of 15 residues. The trim removed 3 bases at V and 1 base at J, leaving 6 bases unmatched. CDR3 coding DNA: TGTGCCAGCAGCCATGGACTAGGGGTGTCCTACGAGCAGTACTTC. It encodes CASSHGLGVSYEQYF.

This clonotype appeared many times. The gene calls are TRBV10-3 and TRBJ2-7, with 10 bases identical to TRBD1. The CDR3 is 14 residues long. V shed 3 bases and J 6 bases; nucleotides not matched to a gene: 5. Germline-derived CDR1 and CDR2 are ENHRY and SYGVKD. This CDR3 is CAISDGTGAFEQYF. The CDR3 DNA reads TGTGCCATCAGTGACGGGACAGGGGCTTTCGAGCAGTACTTC.

A few counts support this clonotype. This chain connects TRBV3-1 to TRBJ2-4; a weak D match, TRBD2 (5 bases). CDR3 size: 12 residues. Germline CDR1 is LGHDT and CDR2 is YNNKEL (reference sequence). V was clipped by 3 bases and J by 13 bases, with 13 bases between them. The CDR3 bases are TGTGCCAGCAGCCAGGGTACATGGGAGCAGTACTTC. Translated: CASSQGTWEQYF.

As concerns this clonotype: One end of the junction varies from germline; a read error may be responsible. The CDR3 here is CASSVGQVRPGNTTYF. The DNA of the CDR3 is TGTGCCAGCAGCGTGGGACAAGTGCGCCCTGGAAACACCACATATTTT. The rearrangement links TRBV9 to TRBJ1-3; tentatively, D is TRBD1 (6 bases). Germline V gene data show CDR1 as SGDLS and CDR2 as YYNGEE. The CDR3 consists of 16 residues.

This clonotype was seen only a few times. The chain carries TRBV20-1 and TRBJ2-4; the match to TRBD2 covers 12 bases. This CDR3 is built from 15 residues. V trimming: 0 bases; J trimming: 13 bases; junction bases outside the gene matches: 10. The V gene's germline CDR1 is DFQATT and CDR2 SNEGSKA (reference sequence). This chain's CDR3 is CSARDPGLAGGEQYF. The CDR3 coding sequence is TGCAGTGCTAGAGACCCGGGACTAGCGGGTGGTGAGCAGTACTTC.

This clonotype has at least ten counts. The rearrangement joins TRBV10-3 to TRBJ2-7; TRBD1 agrees at 7 bases. In germline, CDR1 is ENHRY, CDR2 SYGVKD. There are 13 residues in the CDR3. CDR3 nucleotide sequence: TGTGTCAGCCGGTCAGGGGGCTCCTACGAGCAGTACTTC. Translation gives CVSRSGGSYEQYF.

As for this clonotype: A read error may be the cause here, since a much bigger clone is one base away. The rearrangement links TRBV7-2 to TRBJ2-1; 9 bases are shared with TRBD2. This CDR3 is built from 14 residues. CDR1 and CDR2 (germline): SGHTA, FQGNSA. Unmatched junction bases numbered 9, after V lost 7 bases and J lost 8 bases. CDR3 nucleotide sequence: TGTGCCAGCACTAGCGGGGAACCCTTGTATGAGCAGTTCTTC. This translates into CASTSGEPLYEQFF.

The chain couples TRBV5-1 to TRBJ2-7; TRBD2 agrees at 8 bases. CDR3 length: 21 residues. With V trimmed by 1 base and J by 0 bases, 21 bases remained unmatched. Germline CDR1 is SGHRS and CDR2 is YFSETQ. The CDR3 DNA reads TGCGCCAGCAGCTTGAGTTTGTCGGCGTTAGCGGGGAACCAGATCTCCTACGAGCAGTACTTC. Its protein is CASSLSLSALAGNQISYEQYF.

This clonotype was observed many times. The chain is built from TRBV5-6 and TRBJ2-6; TRBD1 agrees at 8 bases. CDR3 length: 17 amino acids. The trim removed 0 bases at V and 0 bases at J, leaving 2 bases unmatched. Germline V gives CDR1 SGHDT, CDR2 YYEEEE. CDR3: CASSLGQGASGANVLTF. CDR3 sequence (DNA): TGTGCCAGCAGCTTGGGGCAGGGGGCCTCTGGGGCCAACGTCCTGACTTTC. The whole variable domain, remainder taken from reference TRBV5-6 and TRBJ2-6, is DAGVTQSPTHLIKTRGQQVTLRCSPKSGHDTVSWYQQALGQGPQFIFQYYEEEERQRGNFPDRFSGHQFPNYSSELNVNALLLGDSALYLCASSLGQGASGANVLTFGAGSRLTVL.

There are a few counts of this clonotype. CDR3 region: CASSPFNRPNEQFF. In nucleotides, the CDR3 is TGTGCCAGCAGTCCGTTCAACAGGCCCAATGAGCAGTTCTTC. The rearrangement links TRBV27 to TRBJ2-1; possibly TRBD1 for D (5 bases). Germline loops: CDR1 MNHEY, CDR2 SMNVEV (reference sequence). Trimming cost V 5 bases and J 6 bases, with 14 bases left between them. This CDR3 contains 14 residues.

This chain uses TRBV28 with TRBJ2-3; 8 bases line up with TRBD2. V lost 6 bases to trimming and J lost 5 bases; unmatched junction nucleotides: 13. CDR3 length equals 16 residues. Germline CDR1 is MDHEN and CDR2 is SYDVKM. CDR3 nucleotide sequence: TGTGCCAGCAGGATACTGGGTAGCGGGGTTGGAGATACGCAGTATTTT. It translates to CASRILGSGVGDTQYF.

The table lists this clonotype with a few counts. The chain combines TRBV20-1 with TRBJ2-7; TRBD1 matches at 8 bases. This CDR3 contains 14 residues. After removal of 6 bases from V and 4 bases from J, the junction contained 11 bases not matched to a gene. From germline, CDR1 is DFQATT and CDR2 SNEGSKA (reference sequence). Here the CDR3 DNA reads TGCAGTGCCAACCGACAGGGGACCGCATACGAGCAGTACTTC. It specifies CSANRQGTAYEQYF.

Regarding this clonotype: One base away lies a much larger clone, so this may be a sequencing read error. CDR3: CASRAHQETQFF. The CDR3, as DNA: TGTGCCAGCAGAGCCCACCAAGAGACCCAGTTCTTC. The V and J genes are TRBV5-6 and TRBJ2-5; no clear D. The J call may be wrong; the DNA end is better matched by TRBJ2-1. Looked up from germline, CDR1 is SGHDT and CDR2 is YYEEEE. The CDR3 runs to 12 residues.

The V and J genes are TRBV5-1 and TRBJ1-2; 8 bases map to TRBD1. Germline V gene sequence: CDR1 SGHRS, CDR2 YFSETQ. After removal of 7 bases from V and 5 bases from J, the junction contained 13 bases not matched to a gene. CDR3 length equals 15 residues. CDR3 DNA: TGCGCCAGCGCGACAGGGGACAGCCTACTTTATGGCTACACCTTC. As protein: CASATGDSLLYGYTF.

Details on this clonotype: This may stem from a read error, because a much larger clone lies one nucleotide away. V gene TRBV12-3 or TRBV12-4 combines with J gene TRBJ1-4, with D tentatively TRBD1 (6 bases). There are 14 residues in the CDR3. CDR3 DNA sequence: TGTGCCAGCAGTTTACGACAGGTTAATGGAAAACTGTTTTTT. Protein: CASSLRQVNGKLFF.

V usage is TRBV7-2 and J usage is TRBJ2-7; 7 bases line up with TRBD1. Trimming at V came to 7 bases and at J to 3 bases, leaving 12 bases not matched to a gene. The CDR3 has 15 residues. CDR1 and CDR2 from the germline V gene are SGHTA and FQGNSA. In nucleotides, the CDR3 is TGTGCCAGCACTAACCACGCCGGGACAGTCTACGAGCAGTACTTC. It codes for CASTNHAGTVYEQYF.